Following are 10 T cell receptor beta chains from one sample sequenced in a study of shared clonotypes between healthy human individuals. The method was immunoSEQ multiplex PCR; TCRdb's version includes in-frame clones alone and lacks a portion of them. This sample has roughly 520,000 clones, with approximately 94% found just once. The source material was naive CD4+ T cells sorted from blood. The subset denotes: CD45RA+ positively selected. The receptor source for this set is a young woman in good health.

The chain recombines TRBV28 with TRBJ1-2, with D maybe TRBD1 (5 bases). Germline V CDR1 and CDR2: MDHEN, SYDVKM. The V end lost 2 bases, the J end lost 7 bases, and 14 bases lay between the germline ends. CDR3 length: 14 amino acids. The chain's CDR3 is CASSLRQGAGGYTF. CDR3 nucleotide sequence: TGTGCCAGCAGTTTAAGGCAAGGGGCTGGTGGCTACACCTTC.

The CDR3 DNA reads TGTGCCAGCCTCCAACCCGGACTAGCGGGAGGGTTCGCCTACGAGCAGTACTTC. Protein: CASLQPGLAGGFAYEQYF. V gene TRBV28 combines with J gene TRBJ2-7; 15 nucleotides agree with TRBD2. Trimming took 8 bases from V and 2 from J; bases not matched to a gene: 13. CDR3 length equals 18 residues. Germline assignment: CDR1 MDHEN and CDR2 SYDVKM. Full variable domain (rest looked up from reference TRBV28 and TRBJ2-7): DVKVTQSSRYLVKRTGEKVFLECVQDMDHENMFWYRQDPGLGLRLIYFSYDVKMKEKGDIPEGYSVSREKKERFSLILESASTNQTSMYLCASLQPGLAGGFAYEQYFGPGTRLTVT.

The rearrangement joins TRBV11-2 to TRBJ2-7; TRBD2 might be the D (6 bases). V lost 0 bases and J 2 bases, leaving 14 bases between the germline ends. Per the germline V gene, CDR1 is SGHAT and CDR2 is FQNNGV. The CDR3 contains 16 residues. This chain's CDR3 is CASSLELGGTPYEQYF. CDR3 coding DNA: TGTGCCAGCAGCTTAGAATTGGGCGGGACGCCCTACGAGCAGTACTTC.

The chain has TRBV5-1 and TRBJ1-3, with a possible D match to TRBD1 (5 bases). This CDR3 is 15 amino acids long. From germline, CDR1 is SGHRS and CDR2 YFSETQ. V lost 5 bases to trimming and J lost 2 bases, with 14 bases between them. For the CDR3, the DNA is TGCGCCAGCAGACGCACCGGGACCACTGGAAACACCATATATTTT. Translated, it gives CASRRTGTTGNTIYF.

The chain links TRBV5-4 to TRBJ2-5; D remains unclear. Trimming removed 5 bases from V and 2 bases from J, with 13 bases in between. Per the germline V gene, CDR1 is SGHNT and CDR2 is YYREEE (reference sequence). The CDR3 has 14 amino acids. The CDR3 bases are TGTGCCAGCAGAGAGGACCGAAGACAAGAGACCCAGTACTTC. It translates to CASREDRRQETQYF. The full variable domain, in which reference TRBV5-4 and TRBJ2-5 provide the parts outside the CDR3, is ETGVTQSPTHLIKTRGQQVTLRCSSQSGHNTVSWYQQALGQGPQFIFQYYREEENGRGNFPPRFSGLQFPNYSSELNVNALELDDSALYLCASREDRRQETQYFGPGTRLLVL.

The J gene is TRBJ1-5, the V gene TRBV18; 10 nucleotides align to TRBD1. The CDR3 covers 17 residues. The germline CDR1 and CDR2 sequences are KGHSH and LQKENI. Unmatched junction bases numbered 6, after V lost 3 bases and J lost 1 base. Written as DNA, the CDR3 is TGTGCCAGCTCACCCCCGGGACAGGGGATAAGCAATCAGCCCCAGCATTTT. As protein: CASSPPGQGISNQPQHF.

The chain links TRBV2 to TRBJ2-6; 9 bases map to TRBD2. Losses at the gene ends were 8 bases for V and 2 bases for J; bases not matched to a gene: 25. The CDR3 totals 22 residues. In germline, CDR1 is SNHLY, CDR2 FYNNEI. In nucleotides, the CDR3 is TGTGCCAGCGCGATAGCGGGAGAGGGGGGGAGAGTATTTGGAGCTGGGGCCAACGTCCTGACTTTC. The encoded protein is CASAIAGEGGRVFGAGANVLTF.

The rearrangement links TRBV4-2 to TRBJ2-2, with D hard to call. With 4 bases removed from V and 0 bases from J, the gap between germline ends came to 9 bases. From germline, CDR1 is LGHNA and CDR2 YNFKEQ. This CDR3 has 15 amino acids. CDR3 coding DNA: TGTGCCAGCAGCCCCCGACTGACGAACACCGGGGAGCTGTTTTTT. As protein: CASSPRLTNTGELFF.

CDR3 nucleotides: TGCGCCAGCACCCCATCCGGGACAGGGAATTACGAGCAGTACTTC. It specifies CASTPSGTGNYEQYF. The chain carries TRBV5-1 and TRBJ2-7, with 9 bases aligning to TRBD1. The germline V gene has CDR1 SGHRS and CDR2 YFSETQ. CDR3 size: 15 residues. The ends lost 6 bases at V and 4 bases at J; junction bases unmatched: 11.

The chain employs TRBV10-3 and TRBJ1-4; the match to TRBD1 covers 9 bases. The length of the CDR3 is 17 residues. After removal of 4 bases from V and 0 bases from J, the junction contained 6 bases not matched to a gene. Germline V gives CDR1 ENHRY, CDR2 SYGVKD. This CDR3 is CAISAGQGFATNEKLFF. DNA for the CDR3: TGTGCCATCAGTGCGGGACAGGGTTTCGCAACTAATGAAAAACTGTTTTTT.